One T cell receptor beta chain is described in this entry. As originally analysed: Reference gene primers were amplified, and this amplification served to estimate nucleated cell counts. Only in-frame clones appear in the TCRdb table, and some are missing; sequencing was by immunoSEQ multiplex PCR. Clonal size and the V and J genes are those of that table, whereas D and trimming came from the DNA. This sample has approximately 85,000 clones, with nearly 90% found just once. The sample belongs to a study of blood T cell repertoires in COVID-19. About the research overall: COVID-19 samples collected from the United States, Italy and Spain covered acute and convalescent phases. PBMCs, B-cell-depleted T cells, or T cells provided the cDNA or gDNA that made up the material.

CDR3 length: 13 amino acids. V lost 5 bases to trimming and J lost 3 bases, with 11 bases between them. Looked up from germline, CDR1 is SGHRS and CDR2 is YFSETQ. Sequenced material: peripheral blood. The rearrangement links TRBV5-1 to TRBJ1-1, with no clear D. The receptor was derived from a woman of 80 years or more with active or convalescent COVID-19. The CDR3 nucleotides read TGCGCCAGCAGTCAAACTAAGGACACTGAAGCTTTCTTT. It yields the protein CASSQTKDTEAFF.